This T cell receptor beta chain is drawn from a study of blood T cell repertoires in COVID-19. At the level of the study: Material from acute and convalescent COVID-19 was sourced from the United States, Italy and Spain. T cells, B-cell-depleted T cells, or PBMCs supplied cDNA or gDNA.

The CDR3 length is 13 residues. Trimming removed 6 bases from V and 2 bases from J, with 11 bases in between. CDR1 and CDR2 (germline): MNHNY, SVGAGI (reference sequence). As processed by the authors: Counts of nucleated cells, estimated from reference gene primer amplification, were obtained. Profiling relied on immunoSEQ multiplex PCR, and the TCRdb table lists in-frame clones only, not all of them. The V and J calls and clone size were taken over from that table, and D and trimming were inferred from the DNA. The sample includes hundreds of thousands of clones, 70% to 90% of them seen just once. Sequencing was carried out using peripheral blood. V is TRBV6-6 and J is TRBJ2-7, with D maybe TRBD2 (7 bases). The TCR originated in a woman aged 45-65 years who had recovered from COVID-19. CDR3 coding DNA: TGTGCCAGCAGCCGCGGGGGCCCCTACGAGCAGTACTTC. Translating it yields CASSRGGPYEQYF.